This TCR beta chain is from a study of T cell repertoires in ileal Crohn's disease. Around 0.45 micrograms of biopsy DNA per sample underwent TCRB immunosequencing. Some clones are missing from TCRdb's copy, which holds only in-frame ones; the method was immunoSEQ multiplex PCR. The repertoire holds about 5,400 clones, more than 75% seen once, with around 14% in the top ten. Patients were adults with ileal or ileocolonic Crohn's disease needing resection. Findings and limits, study-wide: All patients with clonality above 26.8% had endoscopic recurrence.

Worth noting for this clone: Its antigen is undetermined.

V lost 3 bases, J lost 8 bases, and 5 bases stayed unmatched. This CDR3 region has 14 residues. CDR1 is SGHDN, CDR2 FVKESK, per germline. Specimen: ileal tissue. This chain connects TRBV14 to TRBJ2-1; 9 bases agree with TRBD2. The sequence was obtained from an adult with Crohn's disease. The CDR3 DNA reads TGTGCCAGCAGCCACCAGCGGGAGGACTATGAGCAGTTCTTC. Translation gives CASSHQREDYEQFF.